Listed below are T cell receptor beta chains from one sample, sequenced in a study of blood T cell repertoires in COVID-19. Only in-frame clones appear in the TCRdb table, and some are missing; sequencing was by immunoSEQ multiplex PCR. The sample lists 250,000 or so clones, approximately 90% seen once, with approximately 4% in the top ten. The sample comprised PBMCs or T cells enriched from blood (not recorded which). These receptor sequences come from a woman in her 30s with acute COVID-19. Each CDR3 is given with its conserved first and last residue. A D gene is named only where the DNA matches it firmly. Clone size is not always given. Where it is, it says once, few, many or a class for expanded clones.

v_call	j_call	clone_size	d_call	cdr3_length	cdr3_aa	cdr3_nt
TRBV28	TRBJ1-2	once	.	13	CASRLDRNYGYTF	TGTGCCAGCAGGTTAGACAGAAACTATGGCTACACCTTC
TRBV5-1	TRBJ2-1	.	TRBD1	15	CASSLMTGDYNEQFF	TGCGCCAGCAGCTTAATGACAGGGGATTACAATGAGCAGTTCTTC
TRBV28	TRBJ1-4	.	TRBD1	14	CASTPGTGYEKLFF	TGTGCCAGCACCCCCGGGACAGGGTATGAAAAACTGTTTTTT
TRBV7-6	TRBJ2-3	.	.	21	CASSLGPLGASGDLHTDTQYF	TGTGCCAGCAGCTTAGGGCCGTTGGGGGCTAGCGGAGATCTACACACAGATACGCAGTATTTT
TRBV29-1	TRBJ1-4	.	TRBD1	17	CSVEEGTGLFDYEKLFF	TGCAGCGTTGAAGAAGGGACAGGGCTATTTGACTATGAAAAACTGTTTTTT
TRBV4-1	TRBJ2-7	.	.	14	CASSQGVGVYEQYF	TGCGCCAGCAGCCAAGGGGTTGGAGTCTACGAGCAGTACTTC
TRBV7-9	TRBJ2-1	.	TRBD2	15	CASSLGLAGVGEQFF	TGTGCCAGCAGCCTGGGACTAGCGGGAGTAGGTGAGCAGTTCTTC
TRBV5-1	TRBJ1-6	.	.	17	CASSLEPAPQLTSPLHF	TGCGCCAGCAGCTTAGAACCAGCGCCTCAATTGACGTCACCCCTCCACTTT
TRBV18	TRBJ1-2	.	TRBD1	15	CASSPIPGTGYGYTF	TGTGCCAGCTCACCAATACCCGGGACAGGCTATGGCTACACCTTC
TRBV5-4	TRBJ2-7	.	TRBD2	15	CASSLELAGSYEQYF	TGTGCCAGCAGCTTGGAGCTAGCGGGGTCATACGAGCAGTACTTC
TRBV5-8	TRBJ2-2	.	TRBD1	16	CASSLRTGTDTGELFF	TGTGCCAGCAGCTTGAGGACAGGGACGGACACCGGGGAGCTGTTTTTT
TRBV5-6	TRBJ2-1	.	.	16	CASSGKLGRVVDEQFF	TGTGCCAGCAGCGGAAAACTAGGTAGGGTAGTCGATGAGCAGTTCTTC
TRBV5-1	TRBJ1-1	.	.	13	CASSLAENTEAFF	TGCGCCAGCAGCTTGGCAGAGAACACTGAAGCTTTCTTT
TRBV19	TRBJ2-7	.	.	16	CASSIAHPGGFYEQYF	TGTGCCAGTAGTATAGCCCATCCCGGAGGATTCTACGAGCAGTACTTC
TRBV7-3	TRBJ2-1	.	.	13	CASSLTRDNEQFF	TGTGCCAGCAGCTTAACGCGAGACAATGAGCAGTTCTTC
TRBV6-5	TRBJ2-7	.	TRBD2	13	CASILAGSVEQYF	TGTGCCAGCATTCTAGCGGGATCCGTCGAGCAGTACTTC
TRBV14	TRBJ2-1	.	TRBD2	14	CASSPWASGVEQFF	TGTGCCAGCAGCCCTTGGGCTAGCGGGGTAGAGCAGTTCTTC
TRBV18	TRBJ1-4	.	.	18	CASSPAGQSSATNEKLFF	TGTGCCAGCTCACCCGCGGGCCAGTCCTCCGCAACTAATGAAAAACTGTTTTTT
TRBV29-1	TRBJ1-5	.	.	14	CSVDTGDSNQPQHF	TGCAGCGTTGATACGGGGGATAGCAATCAGCCCCAGCATTTT
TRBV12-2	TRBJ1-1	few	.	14	CASRFGQENTEAFF	TGTGCAAGTCGCTTCGGACAGGAGAACACTGAAGCTTTCTTT
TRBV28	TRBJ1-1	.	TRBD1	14	CASSLGQGNTEAFF	TGTGCCAGCAGCCTGGGACAGGGAAACACTGAAGCTTTCTTT
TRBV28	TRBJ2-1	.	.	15	CASSSPEGHYNEQFF	TGTGCCAGCAGTTCCCCGGAGGGGCACTACAATGAGCAGTTCTTC
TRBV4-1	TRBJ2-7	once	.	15	CASSQQAGSVYEQYF	TGCGCCAGCAGCCAGCAGGCGGGATCGGTGTACGAGCAGTACTTC
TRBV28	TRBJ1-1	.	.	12	CASTYGGTEAFF	TGTGCCAGCACCTACGGGGGCACTGAAGCTTTCTTT
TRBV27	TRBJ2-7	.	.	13	CASSPTWPYEQYF	TGTGCCAGCAGTCCCACCTGGCCCTACGAGCAGTACTTC
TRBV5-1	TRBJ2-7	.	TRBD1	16	CASSPGTGSDGLEQYF	TGCGCCAGCAGCCCCGGGACAGGGTCCGATGGTCTCGAGCAGTACTTC
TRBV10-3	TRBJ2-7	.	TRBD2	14	CAISGGTSLHEQYF	TGTGCCATCAGTGGCGGGACTAGCCTCCACGAGCAGTACTTC
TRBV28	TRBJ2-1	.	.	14	CASSRDPPHREQFF	TGTGCCAGCAGCCGGGATCCACCCCATCGGGAGCAGTTCTTC
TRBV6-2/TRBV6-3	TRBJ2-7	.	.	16	CASSYSGLSTTYEQYF	TGTGCCAGCAGTTACTCAGGACTCTCTACAACCTACGAGCAGTACTTC
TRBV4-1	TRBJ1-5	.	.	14	CASSQGGYNQPQHF	TGCGCCAGCAGCCAAGGCGGGTACAATCAGCCCCAGCATTTT
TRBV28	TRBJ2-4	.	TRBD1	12	CASSHRGQGWNF	TGTGCCAGCAGTCATAGGGGACAGGGGTGGAACTTC
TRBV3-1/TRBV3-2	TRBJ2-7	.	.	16	CASSQEVPGDSYEQYF	TGTGCCAGCAGCCAAGAGGTACCAGGGGACTCCTACGAGCAGTACTTC
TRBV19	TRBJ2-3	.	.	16	CASSTLGSGLTDTQYF	TGTGCCAGTAGTACCCTAGGGAGCGGACTCACAGATACGCAGTATTTT
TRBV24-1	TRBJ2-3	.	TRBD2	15	CATSDLRRGGDTQYF	TGTGCCACCAGTGATTTGCGACGGGGGGGAGATACGCAGTATTTT
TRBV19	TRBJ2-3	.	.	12	CASSIDQDTQYF	TGTGCCAGTAGTATAGACCAAGATACGCAGTATTTT
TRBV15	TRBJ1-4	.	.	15	CATSRERQGNEKLFF	TGTGCCACCAGCAGAGAACGGCAGGGTAATGAAAAACTGTTTTTT
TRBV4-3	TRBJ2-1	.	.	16	CASSQDWGGPYNEQFF	TGCGCCAGCAGCCAAGATTGGGGGGGGCCCTACAATGAGCAGTTCTTC
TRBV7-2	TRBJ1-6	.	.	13	CASSLQGNSPLHF	TGTGCCAGCAGCTTACAGGGGAATTCACCCCTCCACTTT
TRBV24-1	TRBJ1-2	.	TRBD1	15	CATSEPRTGIHGYTF	TGTGCCACCAGTGAACCACGGACAGGGATACATGGCTACACCTTC
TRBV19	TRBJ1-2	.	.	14	CASMTGGVDNGYTF	TGTGCCAGTATGACAGGTGGGGTTGATAATGGCTACACCTTC
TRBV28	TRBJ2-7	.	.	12	CASSGLIYEQYF	TGTGCCAGCAGTGGACTTATCTACGAGCAGTACTTC
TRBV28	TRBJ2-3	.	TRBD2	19	CASSLLKPGLARDVDTQYF	TGTGCCAGCAGTTTATTAAAACCGGGACTAGCGAGAGACGTAGATACGCAGTATTTT
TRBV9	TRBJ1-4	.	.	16	CASSPSGGVGNEKLFF	TGTGCCAGCAGCCCCAGCGGGGGAGTTGGAAATGAAAAACTGTTTTTT